Shown below are 17 T cell receptor beta chains from a single sample sequenced in a study of T cells in Graves' hyperthyroidism and ophthalmopathy. The investigators amplified TCR beta CDR3 regions from RNA transcripts. With the HTBI primer set, the TCR CDR3 went through a first round of RT-PCR. In TCRdb, the multiplex PCR reads were re-called with MiXCR into one record per CDR3 protein. The sample has roughly 500,000 distinct CDR3 sequences; 46% are singletons. Sequences were obtained from peripheral blood or thyroid tissue (not recorded which). The receptors derive from an adult woman with Graves' disease, either hyperthyroidism or ophthalmopathy (not recorded which).

The chain couples TRBV7-9 to TRBJ2-7; TRBD2 aligns across 8 bases. The germline V gene has CDR1 SEHNR and CDR2 FQNEAQ (reference sequence). The CDR3 is 15 residues long. V trimming: 5 bases; J trimming: 2 bases; junction bases outside the gene matches: 8. The CDR3 sequence is CASSPIAGMAYEQYF. CDR3 DNA: TGTGCCAGCAGCCCTATAGCGGGAATGGCCTACGAGCAGTACTTC. The full variable domain, with the rest looked up from reference TRBV7-9 and TRBJ2-7, is DTGVSQNPRHKITKRGQNVTFRCDPISEHNRLYWYRQTLGQGPEFLTYFQNEAQLEKSRLLSDRFSAERPKGSFSTLEIQRTEQGDSAMYLCASSPIAGMAYEQYFGPGTRLTVT.

CDR3 amino acids: CASSLGQPYTEKLFF. CDR3 DNA: TGTGCCAGCAGCTTAGGGCAGCCCTATACAGAAAAACTGTTTTTT. V gene TRBV7-2 combines with J gene TRBJ1-4; the D is unclear. This CDR3 is built from 15 residues. Germline CDR1 is SGHTA and CDR2 is FQGNSA. The V and J ends lost 1 base and 8 bases respectively, with 14 bases between them.

In DNA, the CDR3 is TGTGCCTGTTACCGTGTAGCCGGGGAGCTGTTTTTT. It specifies CACYRVAGELFF. V is TRBV6-5 and J is TRBJ2-2, with D unresolved. CDR1 and CDR2 (germline): MNHEY, SVGAGI. V lost 11 bases and J 6 bases, leaving 13 bases between the germline ends. There are 12 residues in the CDR3.

V gene TRBV4-2 combines with J gene TRBJ2-2, with a tentative D call TRBD2 (6 bases). CDR3 length equals 14 residues. V lost 2 bases to trimming and J lost 6 bases, with 10 bases between them. CDR1 and CDR2 (germline): LGHNA, YNFKEQ. CDR3 region: CASSQLGGAGELFF. The CDR3 nucleotides read TGTGCCAGCAGCCAACTAGGAGGGGCCGGGGAGCTGTTTTTT.

This clonotype came up a few times. The rearrangement links TRBV10-3 to TRBJ2-5; possibly TRBD2 for D (5 bases). The CDR3 has 15 amino acids. Germline V gives CDR1 ENHRY, CDR2 SYGVKD. Trimming pared 4 bases from V and 5 bases from J, leaving 17 bases between. CDR3 nucleotide sequence: TGTGCCATCAGTGTTGGACCGGGGATGATGGAGACCCAGTACTTC. This sequence encodes CAISVGPGMMETQYF.

With regard to this clonotype: A clone one base away is much larger, so this may be a read error. V gene TRBV7-6 combines with J gene TRBJ1-6; D is unresolved. Germline lookup yields CDR1 SGHVS and CDR2 FNYEAQ. The CDR3 extends over 14 amino acids. In nucleotides, the CDR3 is TGTGCCGGCAGCTTAGCTACGGGATATTCACCCCTCCACTTT. Translated, it gives CAGSLATGYSPLHF.

A word on this clonotype: A much larger clone differs from this one at a single base, so this may be a read error. The gene calls are TRBV28 and TRBJ1-5; TRBD1 matches at 12 bases. The CDR3 sequence is 15 residues long. Germline V lookup: CDR1 MDHEN, CDR2 SYDVKM. The CDR3 region has the DNA TGTGCCAGCAGCGGGGACAGGGGGCCAGGTCAGCCCGAGCATTTT. Translated: CASSGDRGPGQPEHF.

This clonotype was recorded at least ten times. The chain recombines TRBV2 with TRBJ1-3, with D possibly being TRBD1 (5 bases). V was cut by 6 bases and J by 4 bases, with 10 bases left in between. Germline V gives CDR1 SNHLY, CDR2 FYNNEI. The CDR3 has 13 amino acids. The CDR3 coding sequence is TGTGCCAGCAGCGGGCAGGGAGGAAACACCATATATTTT. This gives the protein CASSGQGGNTIYF.

The V and J genes are TRBV2 and TRBJ1-5, with D unresolved. The CDR3 totals 15 residues. V gave up 3 bases and J gave up 4 bases, with 13 bases separating them. CDR1 and CDR2 (germline): SNHLY, FYNNEI. CDR3 coding DNA: TGTGCCAGCAGTGACCTTGGGCGGAATAATCAGCCCCAGCATTTT. It codes for CASSDLGRNNQPQHF.

A single count supports this clonotype. One junction end disagrees with the germline gene, perhaps due to a read error. The CDR3 bases are TGTGCCTGGAGTTCAGGGGCAGCTAGACAAGAGGCCCAGTACTTC. The encoded protein is CAWSSGAARQEAQYF. V and J are TRBV30 and TRBJ2-5; TRBD1 is a possible D gene (6 bases). CDR1 is GTSNPN, CDR2 SVGIG, per germline (reference sequence). CDR3 length: 15 amino acids.

V gene TRBV7-8 combines with J gene TRBJ2-7; D is undetermined. This CDR3 has 13 amino acids. CDR1 is SGHVS, CDR2 FQNEAQ, per germline. The CDR3 coding sequence is TGTGCCAGCAACTTATCAAATACCTACGAGCAGTACGTC. It translates to CASNLSNTYEQYV.

This clonotype was observed at least ten times. The rearrangement uses TRBV12-3 or TRBV12-4 and TRBJ1-1; 8 bases are shared with TRBD1. The V segment lost 2 bases and the J segment 2 bases; nucleotides outside the gene matches: 1. The CDR3 totals 14 residues. The CDR3 sequence is CASSLPGGNTEAFF. CDR3 DNA: TGTGCCAGCAGTTTACCAGGGGGCAACACTGAAGCTTTCTTT.

Of note for this clonotype: The CDR3 carries no conserved terminal phenylalanine or tryptophan, so it likely arises from a read error. The chain has TRBV7-9 and TRBJ1-1; D might be TRBD1 (5 bases). The CDR3 length is 14 residues. Looked up from germline, CDR1 is SEHNR and CDR2 is FQNEAQ (reference sequence). V shed 6 bases and J shed 5 bases, with 16 bases lying between them. The CDR3 sequence: CASSPQGEGTEAFL. The CDR3 DNA follows: TGTGCCAGCAGTCCTCAAGGGGAGGGGACTGAAGCTTTCCTT.

The chain employs TRBV7-3 and TRBJ1-1; no clear D. This CDR3 is built from 15 residues. Germline lookup yields CDR1 SGHTA and CDR2 FQGTGA. Trimming left V 1 base short and J 0 bases short, with 9 bases between. The CDR3, as DNA: TGTGCCAGCAGCTTAAGACGGGTCATGAACACTGAAGCTTTCTTT. Translation: CASSLRRVMNTEAFF.

This clonotype was seen only once. The genes are TRBV3-1 and TRBJ1-1; unclear D gene. Germline V gene sequence: CDR1 LGHDT, CDR2 YNNKEL (reference sequence). Between the trimmed V and J ends, which lost 4 bases and 7 bases, there was a span of 10 bases. The CDR3 has 12 residues. This CDR3 is CASSREGLEAFF. The CDR3 region has the DNA TGTGCCAGCAGCCGAGAGGGCCTTGAAGCTTTCTTT. Filled out from reference TRBV3-1 and TRBJ1-1, the complete variable domain reads DTAVSQTPKYLVTQMGNDKSIKCEQNLGHDTMYWYKQDSKKFLKIMFSYNNKELIINETVPNRFSPKSPDKAHLNLHINSLELGDSAVYFCASSREGLEAFFGQGTRLTVV.

Details on this clonotype: Germline is not matched at one junction end, which may reflect a read error. The chain carries TRBV12-3 or TRBV12-4 and TRBJ2-5, with 8 bases matching TRBD1. The CDR3 length is 14 residues. The chain's CDR3 is CASSPGQGWETRYF. The CDR3 DNA follows: TGTGCCAGCAGCCCAGGACAGGGTTGGGAGACCCGGTACTTC.

Concerning this clonotype: The conserved phenylalanine or tryptophan is not found at the CDR3 terminus, so this likely reflects a read error. CDR3 sequence reads: CAISATGTVYEQYL. DNA of the CDR3: TGTGCCATCAGTGCCACCGGGACAGTCTACGAGCAGTACCTC. The chain links TRBV10-3 to TRBJ2-7, with 7 bases aligning to TRBD1. CDR3 length: 14 amino acids. The germline gives CDR1 ENHRY, CDR2 SYGVKD. V trimming: 4 bases; J trimming: 3 bases; junction bases outside the gene matches: 6.